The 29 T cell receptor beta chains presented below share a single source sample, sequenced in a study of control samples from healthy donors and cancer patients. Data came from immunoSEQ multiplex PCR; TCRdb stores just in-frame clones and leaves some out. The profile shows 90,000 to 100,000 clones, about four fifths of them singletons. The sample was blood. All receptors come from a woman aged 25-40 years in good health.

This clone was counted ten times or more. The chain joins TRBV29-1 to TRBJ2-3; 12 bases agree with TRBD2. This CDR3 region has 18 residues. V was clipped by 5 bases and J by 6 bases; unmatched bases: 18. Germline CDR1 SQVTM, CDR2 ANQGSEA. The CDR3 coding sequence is TGCAGCGTTCCCCCTCTAGCGGGGGGGACTGATCCCCCCGATACGCAGTATTTT. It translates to CSVPPLAGGTDPPDTQYF.

CDR3 nucleotides: TGTGCCAGCAGCTTAGCGCCAACATACTCTGGAAACACCATATATTTT. Protein product: CASSLAPTYSGNTIYF. V gene TRBV7-9 combines with J gene TRBJ1-3; D is unclear. Trimming shortened V by 0 bases and J by 0 bases, and 9 bases separated the two germline ends. Germline loops: CDR1 SEHNR, CDR2 FQNEAQ (reference sequence). This CDR3 spans 16 amino acids.

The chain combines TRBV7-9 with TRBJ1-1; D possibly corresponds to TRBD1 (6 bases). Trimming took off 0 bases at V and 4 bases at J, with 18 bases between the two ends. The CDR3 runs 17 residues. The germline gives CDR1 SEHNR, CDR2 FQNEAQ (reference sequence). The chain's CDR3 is CASSLALQGEGSTEAFF. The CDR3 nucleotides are TGTGCCAGCAGCTTAGCCTTACAGGGAGAGGGTAGCACTGAAGCTTTCTTT.

The CDR3 spells CASSYTNYGYTF. DNA of the CDR3: TGTGCCAGCAGTTATACTAACTATGGCTACACCTTC. The chain couples TRBV6-6 to TRBJ1-2; D ambiguous. The germline gives CDR1 MNHNY, CDR2 SVGAGI (reference sequence). Trimming pared 3 bases from V and 0 bases from J, leaving 2 bases between. CDR3 size: 12 residues.

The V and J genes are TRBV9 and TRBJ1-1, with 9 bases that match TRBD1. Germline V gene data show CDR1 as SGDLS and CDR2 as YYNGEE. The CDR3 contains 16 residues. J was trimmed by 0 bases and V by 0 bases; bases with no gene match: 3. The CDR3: CASSVGDRGMNTEAFF. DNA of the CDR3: TGTGCCAGCAGCGTAGGAGACAGGGGGATGAACACTGAAGCTTTCTTT.

The CDR3 loop is CASSPRQGGVSYEQYF. Here the CDR3 DNA reads TGTGCCAGCAGCCCCCGGCAGGGAGGGGTCTCCTACGAGCAGTACTTC. The chain links TRBV7-8 to TRBJ2-7; 7 bases are shared with TRBD2. CDR1 is SGHVS and CDR2 is FQNEAQ in the germline V gene. This CDR3 contains 16 residues. V shed 5 bases and J 0 bases; nucleotides not matched to a gene: 10.

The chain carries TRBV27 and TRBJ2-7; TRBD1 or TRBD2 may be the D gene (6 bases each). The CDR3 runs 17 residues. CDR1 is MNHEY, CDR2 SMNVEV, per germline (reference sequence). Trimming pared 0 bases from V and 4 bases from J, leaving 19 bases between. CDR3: CASSLSLRTGRRYEQYF. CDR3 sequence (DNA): TGTGCCAGCAGTTTATCTCTCCGTACAGGGAGGAGGTACGAGCAGTACTTC.

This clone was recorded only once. CDR3 DNA: TGTGCCAGCAGCCAAAGTGGCAGGCGTTTAGTCGATACGCAGTATTTT. Its translation is CASSQSGRRLVDTQYF. The chain uses TRBV3-1 (or the pseudogene TRBV3-2) and TRBJ2-3; the D is unclear. V was shortened by 2 bases and J by 6 bases, with 18 bases between the two germline ends. Germline lookup yields CDR1 LGHDT and CDR2 YNNKEL (reference sequence). This CDR3 contains 16 residues.

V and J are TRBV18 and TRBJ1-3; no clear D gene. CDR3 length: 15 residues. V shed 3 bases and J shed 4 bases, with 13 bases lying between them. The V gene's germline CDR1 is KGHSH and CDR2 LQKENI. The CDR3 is CASSPPGSIGNTIYF. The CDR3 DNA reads TGTGCCAGCTCACCCCCGGGGTCGATCGGAAACACCATATATTTT.

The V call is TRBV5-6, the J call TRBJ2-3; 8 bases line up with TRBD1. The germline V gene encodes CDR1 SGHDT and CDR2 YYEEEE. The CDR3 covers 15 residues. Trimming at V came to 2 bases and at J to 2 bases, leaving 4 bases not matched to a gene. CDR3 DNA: TGTGCCAGCAGCTTCGGTCAGGGGGCCACAGATACGCAGTATTTT. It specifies CASSFGQGATDTQYF.

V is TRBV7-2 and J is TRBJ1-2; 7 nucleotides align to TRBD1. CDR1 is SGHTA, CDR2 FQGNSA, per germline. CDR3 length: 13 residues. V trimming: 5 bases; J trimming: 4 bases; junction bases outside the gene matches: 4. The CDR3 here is CASSPTGIYGYTF. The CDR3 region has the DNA TGTGCCAGCAGCCCGACAGGGATCTATGGCTACACCTTC.

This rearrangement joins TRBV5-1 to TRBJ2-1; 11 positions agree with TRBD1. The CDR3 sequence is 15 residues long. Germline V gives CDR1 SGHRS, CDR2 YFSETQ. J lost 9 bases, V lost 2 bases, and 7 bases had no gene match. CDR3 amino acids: CASSFTGQGVAEQFF. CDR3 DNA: TGCGCCAGCAGCTTTACGGGACAGGGGGTAGCTGAGCAGTTCTTC. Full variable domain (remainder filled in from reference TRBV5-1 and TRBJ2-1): KAGVTQTPRYLIKTRGQQVTLSCSPISGHRSVSWYQQTPGQGLQFLFEYFSETQRNKGNFPGRFSGRQFSNSRSEMNVSTLELGDSALYLCASSFTGQGVAEQFFGPGTRLTVL.

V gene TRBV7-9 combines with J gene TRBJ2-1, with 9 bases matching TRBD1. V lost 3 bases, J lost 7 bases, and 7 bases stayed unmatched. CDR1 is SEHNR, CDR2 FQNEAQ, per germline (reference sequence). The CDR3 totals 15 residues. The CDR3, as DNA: TGTGCCAGCAGCTTTTCCGGGACAGGGATTAATGAGCAGTTCTTC. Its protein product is CASSFSGTGINEQFF.

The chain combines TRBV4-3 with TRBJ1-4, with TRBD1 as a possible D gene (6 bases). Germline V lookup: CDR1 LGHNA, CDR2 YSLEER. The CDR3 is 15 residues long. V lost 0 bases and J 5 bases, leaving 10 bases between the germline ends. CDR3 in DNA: TGCGCCAGCAGCCAAGACAGGGGAGGAAATGAAAAACTGTTTTTT. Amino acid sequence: CASSQDRGGNEKLFF.

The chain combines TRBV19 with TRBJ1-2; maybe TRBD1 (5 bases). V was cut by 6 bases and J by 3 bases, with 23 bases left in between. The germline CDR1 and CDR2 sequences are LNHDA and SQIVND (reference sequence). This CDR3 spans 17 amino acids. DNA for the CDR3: TGTGCCAGTAGCGAAAACCGGGGCTTAAAAAGGTACTATGGCTACACCTTC. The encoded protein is CASSENRGLKRYYGYTF.

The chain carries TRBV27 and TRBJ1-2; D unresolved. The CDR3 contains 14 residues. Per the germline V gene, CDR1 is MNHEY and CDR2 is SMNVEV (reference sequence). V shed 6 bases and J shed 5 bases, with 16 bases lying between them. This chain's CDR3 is CASRELGGSYGYTF. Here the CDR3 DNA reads TGTGCCAGCAGAGAGCTAGGAGGGAGTTATGGCTACACCTTC.

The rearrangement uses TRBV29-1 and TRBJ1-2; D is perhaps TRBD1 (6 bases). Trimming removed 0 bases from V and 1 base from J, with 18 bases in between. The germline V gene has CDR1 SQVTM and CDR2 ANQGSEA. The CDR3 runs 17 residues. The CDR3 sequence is CSVEDRGARKFNYGYTF. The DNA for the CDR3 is TGCAGCGTTGAAGATCGGGGGGCGAGGAAATTTAACTATGGCTACACCTTC.

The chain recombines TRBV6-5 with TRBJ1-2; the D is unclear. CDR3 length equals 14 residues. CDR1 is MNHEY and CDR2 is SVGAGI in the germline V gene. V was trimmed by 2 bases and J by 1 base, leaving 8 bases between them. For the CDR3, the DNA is TGTGCCAGCAGTTACACGGGGTTTAACTATGGCTACACCTTC. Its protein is CASSYTGFNYGYTF.

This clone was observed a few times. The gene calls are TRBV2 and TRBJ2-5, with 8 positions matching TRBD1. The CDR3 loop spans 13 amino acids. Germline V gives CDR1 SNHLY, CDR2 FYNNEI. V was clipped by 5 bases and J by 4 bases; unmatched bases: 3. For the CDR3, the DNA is TGTGCCAGCAGTCCGGACAGGGTAGAGACCCAGTACTTC. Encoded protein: CASSPDRVETQYF.

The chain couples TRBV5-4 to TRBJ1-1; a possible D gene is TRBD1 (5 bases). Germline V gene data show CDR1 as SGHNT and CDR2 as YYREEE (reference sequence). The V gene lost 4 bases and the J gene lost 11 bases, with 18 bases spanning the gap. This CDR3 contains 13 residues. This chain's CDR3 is CASSQTGIRGAFF. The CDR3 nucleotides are TGTGCCAGCAGCCAAACTGGGATACGGGGGGCTTTCTTT.

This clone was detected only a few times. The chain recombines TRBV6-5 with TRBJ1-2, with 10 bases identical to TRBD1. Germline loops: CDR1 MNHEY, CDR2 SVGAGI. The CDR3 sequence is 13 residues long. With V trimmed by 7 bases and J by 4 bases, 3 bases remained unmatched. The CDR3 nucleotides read TGTGCCAGCACTCGGACAGGGGGCTATGGCTACACCTTC. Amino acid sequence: CASTRTGGYGYTF.

CDR3: CSGGRKETQYF. DNA of the CDR3: TGCAGCGGGGGCAGAAAAGAGACCCAGTACTTC. The rearrangement links TRBV29-1 to TRBJ2-5, with a tentative D call TRBD1 (5 bases). V lost 7 bases and J lost 3, with 9 bases in between. Germline-derived CDR1 and CDR2 are SQVTM and ANQGSEA. This CDR3 contains 11 residues.

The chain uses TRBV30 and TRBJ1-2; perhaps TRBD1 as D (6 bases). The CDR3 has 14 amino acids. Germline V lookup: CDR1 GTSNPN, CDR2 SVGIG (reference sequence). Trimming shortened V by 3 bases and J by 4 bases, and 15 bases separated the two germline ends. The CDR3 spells CAWSREGDIYGYTF. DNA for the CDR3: TGTGCCTGGAGCAGGGAGGGGGATATCTATGGCTACACCTTC.

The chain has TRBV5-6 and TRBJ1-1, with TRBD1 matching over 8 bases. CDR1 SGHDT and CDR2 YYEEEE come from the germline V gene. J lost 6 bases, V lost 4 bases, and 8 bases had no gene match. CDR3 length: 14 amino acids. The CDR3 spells CASSTGTGTAEAFF. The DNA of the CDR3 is TGTGCCAGCAGCACCGGGACAGGTACCGCTGAAGCTTTCTTT.

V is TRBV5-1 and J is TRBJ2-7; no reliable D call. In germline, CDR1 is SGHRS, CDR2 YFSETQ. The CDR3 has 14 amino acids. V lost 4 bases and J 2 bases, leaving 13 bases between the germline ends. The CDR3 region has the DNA TGCGCCAGCAGCCCCATTGGTCTACCCTACGAGCAGTACTTC. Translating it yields CASSPIGLPYEQYF.

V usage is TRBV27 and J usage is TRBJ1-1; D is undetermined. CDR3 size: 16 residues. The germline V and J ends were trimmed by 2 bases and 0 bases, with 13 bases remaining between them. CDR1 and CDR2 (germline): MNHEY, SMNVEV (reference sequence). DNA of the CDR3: TGTGCCAGCAGTTTACTGCGGGTTTCTATGAACACTGAAGCTTTCTTT. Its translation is CASSLLRVSMNTEAFF.

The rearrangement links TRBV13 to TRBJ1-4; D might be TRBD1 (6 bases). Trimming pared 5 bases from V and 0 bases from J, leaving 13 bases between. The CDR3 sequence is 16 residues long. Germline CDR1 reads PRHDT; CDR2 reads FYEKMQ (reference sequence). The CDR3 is CASSPGDTSTNEKLFF. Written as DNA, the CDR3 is TGTGCCAGCAGCCCCGGGGACACATCAACTAATGAAAAACTGTTTTTT.

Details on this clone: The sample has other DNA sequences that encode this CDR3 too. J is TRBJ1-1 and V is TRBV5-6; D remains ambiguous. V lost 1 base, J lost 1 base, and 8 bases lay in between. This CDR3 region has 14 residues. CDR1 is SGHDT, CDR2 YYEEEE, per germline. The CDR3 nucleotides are TGTGCCAGCAGCTTGAGCAGCAGGAACACTGAAGCTTTCTTT. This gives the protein CASSLSSRNTEAFF.

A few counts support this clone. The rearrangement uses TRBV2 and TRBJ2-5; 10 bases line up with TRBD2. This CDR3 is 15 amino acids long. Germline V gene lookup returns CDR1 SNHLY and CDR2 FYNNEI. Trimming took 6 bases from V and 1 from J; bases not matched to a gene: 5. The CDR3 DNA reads TGTGCCAGCAGGGCTAGCGGGGGCCGCCAAGAGACCCAGTACTTC. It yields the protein CASRASGGRQETQYF.